The T cell receptor beta chain under discussion was sequenced for a study of blood T cells in healthy people across ages. General observations from the study: Naive and antigen-experienced cells were not separated, limiting conclusive comparison.

This clonotype showed up many times. Antigen: not known. For the second PCR, which ran for roughly 6 to 12 cycles, a sample-barcoded 5' primer and a J-beta primer mix were used. Each cDNA molecule was tagged by a template-switch adaptor with 12 random nucleotides. TCRdb analysed the 5' RACE reads with MiXCR anew, one entry per CDR3 protein. This table has about 1.6 million distinct CDR3 sequences, roughly a third appearing once. Trimming took 8 bases from V and 0 from J, leaving 8 bases between them. This CDR3 has 12 residues. Germline CDR1 MDHEN, CDR2 SYDVKM. This receptor was taken from a woman aged 25 to 39 in good health. The genes are TRBV28 and TRBJ2-7; no firm D call. Material: blood. The CDR3 nucleotides are TGTGCCAGCTCTGACATCTCCTACGAGCAGTACTTC. As protein: CASSDISYEQYF.